This passage covers 2 T cell receptor beta chains from one sample sequenced in a study of shared clonotypes between healthy human individuals. Some clones are missing from TCRdb's copy, which holds only in-frame ones; the method was immunoSEQ multiplex PCR. The sample includes around 2.3 million clones, approximately 95% of them seen just once. The sequenced sample consisted of naive CD4+ T cells sorted from blood. Subset specified: CD45RA+ positively selected. The receptors come from a man aged 18 to 35 in good health.

The V and J genes are TRBV18 and TRBJ1-6, with a weak D call TRBD1 (5 bases). Trimming pared 2 bases from V and 6 bases from J, leaving 14 bases between. This CDR3 has 16 amino acids. Germline-derived CDR1 and CDR2 are KGHSH and LQKENI. CDR3 in amino acids: CASSPGVQGGNSPLHF. Here the CDR3 DNA reads TGTGCCAGCTCACCAGGTGTGCAGGGCGGTAATTCACCCCTCCACTTT.

This clone was seen once. The rearrangement uses TRBV10-3 and TRBJ2-5, with no clear D. Germline values: CDR1 ENHRY, CDR2 SYGVKD. V was pared by 2 bases and J by 2 bases, with 9 bases between. The CDR3 sequence is 14 residues long. The CDR3 nucleotides are TGTGCCATCAGTGAGGGAACAGTTCAAGAGACCCAGTACTTC. Amino acid sequence: CAISEGTVQETQYF.